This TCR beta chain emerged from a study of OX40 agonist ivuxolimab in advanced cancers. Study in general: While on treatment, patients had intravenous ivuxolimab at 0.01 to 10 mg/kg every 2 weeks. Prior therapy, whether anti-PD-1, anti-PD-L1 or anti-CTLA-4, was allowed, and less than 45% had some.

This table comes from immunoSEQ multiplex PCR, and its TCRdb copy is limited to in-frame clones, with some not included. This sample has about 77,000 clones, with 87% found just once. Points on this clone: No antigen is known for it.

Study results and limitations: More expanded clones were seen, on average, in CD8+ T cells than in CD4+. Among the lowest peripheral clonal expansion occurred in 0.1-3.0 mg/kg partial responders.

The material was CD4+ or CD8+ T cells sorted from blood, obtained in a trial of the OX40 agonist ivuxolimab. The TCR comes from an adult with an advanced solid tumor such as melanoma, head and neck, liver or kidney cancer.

CDR3 protein: CASSSSGVTDAFGEKLFF. The DNA for the CDR3 is TGTGCCAGCAGTTCTAGCGGGGTGACAGATGCCTTCGGGGAAAAACTGTTTTTT. The chain couples TRBV6-7 to TRBJ1-4; D is perhaps TRBD1 (5 bases). TRBV6-7 counts as an open reading frame of uncertain function. V dropped 4 bases and J dropped 8 bases, with 26 bases sitting between them. This CDR3 has 18 amino acids.